This TCR beta chain was found in a study of T cells in Graves' hyperthyroidism and ophthalmopathy. Study-wide results and caveats: The majority of expanded thyroid clonotypes above 0.001 also appeared in blood. From stable hyperthyroidism, ophthalmopathy was set apart by a 13 V-J model.

Researchers amplified the TCR beta CDR3 regions from RNA transcripts. The HTBI primer set served for first-round RT-PCR of the TCR CDR3. From the multiplex PCR reads, TCRdb called clonotypes with MiXCR, one entry per CDR3 protein. The sample carries fewer than 350,000 distinct CDR3 sequences, 15% recorded once. The ends lost 0 bases at V and 7 bases at J; junction bases unmatched: 6. The CDR3 has 15 residues. CDR1 and CDR2 from the germline V gene are DFQATT and SNEGSKA (reference sequence). On this clonotype: Its antigen is not known.

Clinical symptoms, serum thyroxine, TRAb, thyroid ultrasound and orbital computed tomography informed diagnoses. The rearrangement links TRBV20-1 to TRBJ2-7; 13 bases agree with TRBD2. This receptor was identified in a woman between 45 and 65 years old with Graves' hyperthyroidism that later progressed to Graves' ophthalmopathy. The sequencing input was blood. The CDR3 protein is CSAREGTSGTREQYF. In DNA, the CDR3 is TGCAGTGCTAGAGAAGGGACTAGCGGGACCAGGGAGCAGTACTTC.